This entry lists 28 T cell receptor beta chains sequenced from one sample in a study of T-cell memory formation after mild COVID-19. TCRdb reanalysed the 5' RACE reads using MiXCR and keeps one entry per CDR3 protein. The sample carries about 350,000 distinct CDR3 sequences, 25% to 30% recorded once. Sequencing was done on a sample of PBMCs or a T cell subset sorted from them (not recorded which). These receptors all stem from an adult woman who had mild COVID-19 (a few samples of this study predate the infection). Cell type and time point are not known.

The chain is built from TRBV2 and TRBJ2-3; D is tentatively TRBD1 or TRBD2 (6 bases each). The V end was cut by 3 bases, the J end by 9 bases, with 22 bases between. CDR1 SNHLY and CDR2 FYNNEI come from the germline V gene. The CDR3 runs to 16 residues. CDR3 sequence reads: CASSENQGTLISTQYF. The DNA of the CDR3 is TGTGCCAGCAGTGAGAATCAGGGGACTCTCATTTCCACGCAGTATTTT.

J is TRBJ2-7 and V is TRBV5-1; D uncertain. Germline values: CDR1 SGHRS, CDR2 YFSETQ. The length of the CDR3 is 13 residues. Trimming shortened V by 0 bases and J by 3 bases, and 7 bases separated the two germline ends. This CDR3 is CASSLGGYYEQYF. As DNA, the CDR3 is TGCGCCAGCAGCTTGGGGGGATACTACGAGCAGTACTTC. Using reference TRBV5-1 and TRBJ2-7 for the parts outside the CDR3, the full variable domain is KAGVTQTPRYLIKTRGQQVTLSCSPISGHRSVSWYQQTPGQGLQFLFEYFSETQRNKGNFPGRFSGRQFSNSRSEMNVSTLELGDSALYLCASSLGGYYEQYFGPGTRLTVT.

V gene TRBV6-1 combines with J gene TRBJ2-6, with D possibly being TRBD1 (6 bases). The CDR3 loop spans 15 amino acids. V lost 6 bases, J lost 0 bases, and 9 bases lay in between. Per germline, CDR1 MNHNS and CDR2 SASEGT. The CDR3 loop reads CASRQGSSGANVLTF. The CDR3, as DNA: TGTGCCAGCAGACAGGGATCCTCTGGGGCCAACGTCCTGACTTTC.

V usage is TRBV12-3 or TRBV12-4 and J usage is TRBJ2-5; perhaps TRBD1 as D (5 bases). V shed 1 base and J shed 1 base, with 7 bases lying between them. The CDR3 runs 14 residues. CDR3 region: CASSLGQTQETQYF. DNA of the CDR3: TGTGCCAGCAGTTTAGGACAGACCCAAGAGACCCAGTACTTC.

This clonotype was recorded at least ten times. The rearrangement uses TRBV6-1 and TRBJ2-2, with 9 bases identical to TRBD1. The CDR3 sequence is 13 residues long. V lost 9 bases, J lost 2 bases, and 1 base stayed unmatched. CDR1 and CDR2 from the germline V gene are MNHNS and SASEGT. The CDR3 coding sequence is TGTGCCAGGGGACAGGGTAACACCGGGGAGCTGTTTTTT. Its translation is CARGQGNTGELFF.

This clonotype was observed a handful of times. V gene TRBV29-1 combines with J gene TRBJ1-3; D is unclear. The CDR3 consists of 14 residues. V was pared by 6 bases and J by 3 bases, with 15 bases between. CDR1 is SQVTM and CDR2 is ANQGSEA in the germline V gene. The CDR3 protein is CSVAGRQNGNTIYF. CDR3 sequence (DNA): TGCAGCGTCGCCGGGAGGCAGAATGGAAACACCATATATTTT.

This clonotype was picked up a small number of times. The CDR3 nucleotides read TGTGCCAGCAGCGCCATGGACAGTTACAATGAGCAGTTCTTC. Protein: CASSAMDSYNEQFF. This chain uses TRBV9 with TRBJ2-1, with D possibly being TRBD1 (6 bases). CDR1 and CDR2 from the germline V gene are SGDLS and YYNGEE. Between the trimmed V and J ends, which lost 3 bases and 4 bases, there was a span of 11 bases. The length of the CDR3 is 14 residues.

J is TRBJ2-3 and V is TRBV7-2; 14 nucleotides line up with TRBD2. This CDR3 is 15 amino acids long. Trimming took 5 bases from V and 7 from J; bases not matched to a gene: 5. Germline values: CDR1 SGHTA, CDR2 FQGNSA. This CDR3 reads CASSTRTSGGNTQYF. As DNA, the CDR3 is TGTGCCAGCAGCACGCGGACTAGCGGGGGGAATACGCAGTATTTT.

This clonotype was seen more than once but under ten times. J is TRBJ2-7 and V is TRBV4-2; D remains unclear. Germline V gene data show CDR1 as LGHNA and CDR2 as YNFKEQ. The CDR3 is 13 residues long. The V end lost 1 base, the J end lost 0 bases, and 4 bases lay between the germline ends. The CDR3 nucleotides read TGTGCCAGCAGCCAAGCTAACTCCTACGAGCAGTACTTC. Translation: CASSQANSYEQYF.

In this sample, this clonotype turned up once. V is TRBV6-2 or TRBV6-3 and J is TRBJ2-7; 9 nucleotides match TRBD2. J lost 2 bases, V lost 2 bases, and 10 bases had no gene match. CDR3 length: 17 residues. The V gene's germline CDR1 is MNHEY and CDR2 SVGEGT. In DNA form, the CDR3 reads TGTGCCAGCAGTTACAATTTCGCTAGCGGGGCCCCCTACGAGCAGTACTTC. This codes for CASSYNFASGAPYEQYF.

The J gene is TRBJ1-1, the V gene TRBV5-1; maybe TRBD1 (5 bases). The CDR3 is made up of 14 amino acids. V was trimmed by 7 bases and J by 2 bases, leaving 15 bases between them. The germline V gene encodes CDR1 SGHRS and CDR2 YFSETQ. The CDR3 coding sequence is TGCGCCAGCTCCCCTGATGACAGTAACACTGAAGCTTTCTTT. As protein: CASSPDDSNTEAFF.

This clonotype was seen only a few times. The CDR3 protein is CASSLSRADQPQHF. DNA for the CDR3: TGTGCCAGCAGCCTGTCCAGGGCTGATCAGCCCCAGCATTTT. The chain links TRBV12-3 or TRBV12-4 to TRBJ1-5, with a tentative D call TRBD1 (5 bases). The CDR3 spans 14 residues. Trimming stripped 6 bases from V and 5 bases from J, with 14 bases between.

The chain is built from TRBV2 and TRBJ1-5, with D uncertain. CDR3 size: 13 residues. Per the germline V gene, CDR1 is SNHLY and CDR2 is FYNNEI. The V end was cut by 3 bases, the J end by 3 bases, with 6 bases between. CDR3 amino acids: CASSEWDNQPQHF. CDR3 in DNA: TGTGCCAGCAGTGAGTGGGACAATCAGCCCCAGCATTTT.

The chain uses TRBV7-9 and TRBJ2-1; no definite D call. Trimming removed 11 bases at V and 0 bases at J, with 14 bases between. Germline V gene sequence: CDR1 SEHNR, CDR2 FQNEAQ (reference sequence). The CDR3 is made up of 14 amino acids. Here the CDR3 DNA reads TGTGCCGCTACCGCTATGAGCTCCTACAATGAGCAGTTCTTC. This codes for CAATAMSSYNEQFF.

V is TRBV20-1 and J is TRBJ1-1; D gene ambiguous. Germline assignment: CDR1 DFQATT and CDR2 SNEGSKA (reference sequence). This CDR3 contains 12 residues. The CDR3 DNA reads as TGCAGAGAAAGCGGGCAAATCCCTGAAGCTTTCTTT. Translating it yields CRESGQIPEAFF.

The V call is TRBV6-1, the J call TRBJ2-7; D is tentatively TRBD1 or TRBD2 (6 bases each). Germline lookup yields CDR1 MNHNS and CDR2 SASEGT. V lost 7 bases to trimming and J lost 1 base, with 11 bases between them. The CDR3 runs 13 residues. CDR3 residues: CASKPGASYEQYF. The CDR3 nucleotides read TGTGCCAGCAAACCGGGGGCGTCCTACGAGCAGTACTTC.

This clonotype was observed many times. This rearrangement joins TRBV25-1 to TRBJ2-7; no clear D. CDR1 and CDR2 (germline): MGHDK, SYGVNS. This CDR3 comprises 12 residues. V gave up 3 bases and J gave up 8 bases, with 11 bases separating them. CDR3 in DNA: TGTGCCAGCAGTGACCCCCAAGGGAAGCAGTACTTC. As protein: CASSDPQGKQYF.

The chain has TRBV7-9 and TRBJ1-1, with a tentative D call TRBD1 (5 bases). V shed 5 bases and J shed 2 bases, with 15 bases lying between them. This CDR3 spans 15 amino acids. The germline V gene encodes CDR1 SEHNR and CDR2 FQNEAQ (reference sequence). CDR3 loop: CASSRTGRINTEAFF. CDR3 in DNA: TGTGCCAGCAGCCGTACGGGACGGATTAACACTGAAGCTTTCTTT.

The chain carries TRBV9 and TRBJ1-2, with D maybe TRBD1 (5 bases). V was clipped by 4 bases and J by 8 bases, with 12 bases between them. Germline lookup yields CDR1 SGDLS and CDR2 YYNGEE. CDR3 length equals 12 residues. CDR3 loop: CASSPPGRGYTF. As DNA, the CDR3 is TGTGCCAGCAGCCCCCCAGGGCGCGGCTACACCTTC.

The chain employs TRBV19 and TRBJ2-2; TRBD2 aligns across 9 bases. The CDR3 spans 14 residues. Germline-derived CDR1 and CDR2 are LNHDA and SQIVND (reference sequence). With 6 bases clipped from V and 8 bases from J, the junction kept 7 bases outside the gene matches. Written as DNA, the CDR3 is TGTGCCAGTAGCCCGGCTAGCGGGATTGGGGAGCTGTTTTTT. Encoded protein: CASSPASGIGELFF.

This chain joins TRBV12-3 or TRBV12-4 and TRBJ2-3; perhaps TRBD1 as D (7 bases). This CDR3 is 14 amino acids long. V lost 6 bases and J lost 1, with 11 bases in between. The CDR3 region is CASREGAGTDTQYF. The CDR3 DNA reads as TGTGCCAGCAGGGAGGGGGCCGGCACAGATACGCAGTATTTT.

V gene TRBV29-1 combines with J gene TRBJ1-2; D not resolved. This CDR3 region has 15 residues. Germline V gives CDR1 SQVTM, CDR2 ANQGSEA. Trimming took off 1 base at V and 3 bases at J, with 15 bases between the two ends. The CDR3 here is CSVEVGAVGYYGYTF. The CDR3 DNA is TGCAGCGTTGAAGTTGGTGCCGTAGGGTACTATGGCTACACCTTC.

V and J are TRBV4-1 and TRBJ1-4, with D unclear. Germline V CDR1 and CDR2: MGHRA, YSYEKL. The CDR3 is 15 amino acids. The V end lost 1 base, the J end lost 7 bases, and 13 bases lay between the germline ends. DNA of the CDR3: TGCGCCAGCAGCCAAGGGCGAGGAGAAGGTGAAAAACTGTTTTTT. It encodes CASSQGRGEGEKLFF.

The gene calls are TRBV19 and TRBJ2-5, with no clear D. The V gene lost 3 bases and the J gene lost 5 bases, with 7 bases spanning the gap. This CDR3 is built from 12 residues. Looked up from germline, CDR1 is LNHDA and CDR2 is SQIVND (reference sequence). The CDR3 is CASSIGVETQYF. The CDR3 DNA reads TGTGCCAGTAGTATTGGTGTGGAGACCCAGTACTTC.

This rearrangement joins TRBV15 to TRBJ2-1; 7 bases match TRBD2. Germline V gene lookup returns CDR1 LNHNV and CDR2 YYDKDF (reference sequence). Trimming took 2 bases from V and 4 from J; bases not matched to a gene: 2. The CDR3 loop spans 14 amino acids. CDR3 nucleotides: TGTGCCACCAGCAGACTAGCGGCATACAATGAGCAGTTCTTC. Encoded protein: CATSRLAAYNEQFF.

The V and J genes are TRBV6-2 or TRBV6-3 and TRBJ1-1; D is perhaps TRBD1 (6 bases). Trimming took 2 bases from V and 0 from J, leaving 13 bases between them. From germline, CDR1 is MNHEY and CDR2 SVGEGT. The CDR3 loop spans 16 amino acids. CDR3 bases: TGTGCCAGCAGTTACGCAGGGGTTTTTATGAACACTGAAGCTTTCTTT. It specifies CASSYAGVFMNTEAFF.

The CDR3 bases are TGCGCCAGCAGCCCGACAGGGACCGGCGATGAGCAGTTCTTC. Translated: CASSPTGTGDEQFF. The V and J genes are TRBV5-1 and TRBJ2-1; 7 nucleotides match TRBD1. This CDR3 has 14 residues. V lost 4 bases and J lost 8; bases outside the gene matches: 9. Germline CDR1 reads SGHRS; CDR2 reads YFSETQ.

In its sample, this clonotype was seen many times. The V and J genes are TRBV29-1 and TRBJ1-2, with D perhaps TRBD1 (5 bases). Germline lookup yields CDR1 SQVTM and CDR2 ANQGSEA. This CDR3 is built from 11 residues. The ends were cut back, 8 bases at V and 2 bases at J, with 9 bases in the middle. The DNA for the CDR3 is TGCAGCTGCGGGGCGAACTATGGCTACACCTTC. This sequence encodes CSCGANYGYTF. Combining the CDR3 with reference TRBV29-1 and TRBJ1-2 gives the whole variable domain SAVISQKPSRDICQRGTSLTIQCQVDSQVTMMFWYRQQPGQSLTLIATANQGSEATYESGFVIDKFPISRPNLTFSTLTVSNMSPEDSSIYLCSCGANYGYTFGSGTRLTVV.